This is a list of T cell receptor beta chains from one sample in a study of early T cells in non-severe SARS-CoV-2 infection. Via MiXCR, TCRdb re-called the 5' RACE reads, giving one row per CDR3 protein. The sample gives about 34,000 distinct CDR3 sequences, 5.5% to 7.5% of which show up once; approximately 6.9% is in the top ten. The sample was whole blood. All receptors come from an adult who was a healthcare worker with PCR-confirmed SARS-CoV-2 infection or an uninfected control (not recorded which). Both conserved end residues are trimmed from each CDR3. The size entry is marked missing in some rows and otherwise reads once, few, many or a size class.

TRBJ1-3 . TRBV30 AWSVRGSGNTIY
TRBJ1-1 . TRBV10-3 AISDRGLGTEAF
TRBJ2-7 many TRBV28 ASRGDRGVPEQY
TRBJ2-3 many TRBV30 AWSVRSRDTQY
TRBJ1-6 few TRBV5-1 ASSLEGQYNSPLH
TRBJ2-7 many TRBV6-6 ASSYGGQPY
TRBJ2-7 many TRBV7-2 ASSFSRGKASYEQY
TRBJ1-4 many TRBV7-2 ASSPDRGEKLF
TRBJ2-1 many TRBV30 AWSRGPYNEQF
TRBJ2-3 few TRBV9 ASSGRQGTDTQY
TRBJ1-5 many TRBV18 ASSPQGTTEPQH
TRBJ2-3 many TRBV7-2 ASSPHTTSGGPIDTQY
TRBJ2-5 many TRBV20-1 SARGDSGGALPGETQY
TRBJ2-1 many TRBV20-1 SAMRGGSYNEQF
TRBJ2-7 . TRBV7-9 ATGDSSYEQY
TRBJ2-7 medium-sized TRBV7-2 ASSLDPREQY
TRBJ2-5 . TRBV12-3/TRBV12-4 ASSLVGVGEETQY
TRBJ2-2 few TRBV7-3 ASSLTGSPNTGELF
TRBJ1-3 many TRBV5-6 ASSYKLSSGNTIY
TRBJ2-2 few TRBV7-3 ASSLTGSGTVTGELF
TRBJ2-2 many TRBV3-1 ASSLGTAANTGELF